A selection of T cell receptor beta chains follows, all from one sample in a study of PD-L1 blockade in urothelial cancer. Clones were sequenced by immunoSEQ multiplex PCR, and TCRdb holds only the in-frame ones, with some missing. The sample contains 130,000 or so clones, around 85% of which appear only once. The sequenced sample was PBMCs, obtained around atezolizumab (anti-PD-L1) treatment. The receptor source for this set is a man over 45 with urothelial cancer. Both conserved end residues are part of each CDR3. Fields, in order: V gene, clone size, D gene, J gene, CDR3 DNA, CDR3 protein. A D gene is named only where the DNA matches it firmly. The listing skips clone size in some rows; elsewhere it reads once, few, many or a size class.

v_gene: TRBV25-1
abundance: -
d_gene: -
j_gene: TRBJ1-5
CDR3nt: TGTGCCAGCAGTGAATTTGCGGTGGTTGAGCCCCAGCATTTT
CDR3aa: CASSEFAVVEPQHF

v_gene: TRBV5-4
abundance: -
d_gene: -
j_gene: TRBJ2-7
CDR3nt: TGTGCCAGCAGCCACGAGTGGGGGGTGTACGAGCAGTACTTC
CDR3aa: CASSHEWGVYEQYF

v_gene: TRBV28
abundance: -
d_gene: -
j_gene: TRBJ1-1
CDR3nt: TGTGCCAGCAGGGACGTGACAGGATCTTACACTGAAGCTTTCTTT
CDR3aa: CASRDVTGSYTEAFF

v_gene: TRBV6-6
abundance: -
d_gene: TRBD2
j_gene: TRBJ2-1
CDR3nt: TGTGCCAGCAGTCCTGGACTAGCGGGAGAGGGGCAGTTCTTC
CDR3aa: CASSPGLAGEGQFF

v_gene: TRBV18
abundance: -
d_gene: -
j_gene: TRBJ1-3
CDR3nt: TGTGCCAGCTCACCAGTAGGACACCCCTCTGGAAACACCATATATTTT
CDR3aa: CASSPVGHPSGNTIYF

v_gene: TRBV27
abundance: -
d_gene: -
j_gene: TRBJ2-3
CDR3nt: TGTGCCAGCAGTCGCGAGGATACGCAGTATTTT
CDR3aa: CASSREDTQYF

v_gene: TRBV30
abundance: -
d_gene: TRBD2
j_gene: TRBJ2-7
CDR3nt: TGTGCCTGGAGTGGACCCCGGTCTAGCGGGAGGAGTCACGAGCAGTACTTC
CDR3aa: CAWSGPRSSGRSHEQYF

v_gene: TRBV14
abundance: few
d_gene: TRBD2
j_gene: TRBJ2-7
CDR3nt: TGTGCCAGCAGCGCTGGGACTAGGGGGGAGAGAGAGCAGTACTTC
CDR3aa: CASSAGTRGEREQYF

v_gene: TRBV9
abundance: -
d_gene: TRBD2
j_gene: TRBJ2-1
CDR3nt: TGTGCCAGCAGCGTCGGGACTAGCACCGAACGGGTAGTGTCCTACAATGAGCAGTTCTTC
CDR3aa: CASSVGTSTERVVSYNEQFF

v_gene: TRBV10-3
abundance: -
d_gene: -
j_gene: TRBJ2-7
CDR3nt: TGTGCCATCAGTGTTGCGCCCTCGGCCGGGGAGCAGTACTTC
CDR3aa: CAISVAPSAGEQYF

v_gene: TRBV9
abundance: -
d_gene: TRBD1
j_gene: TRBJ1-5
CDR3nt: TGTGCCAGCAGATCCTACATAATGACAGGGGACAATCAGCCCCAGCATTTT
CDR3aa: CASRSYIMTGDNQPQHF

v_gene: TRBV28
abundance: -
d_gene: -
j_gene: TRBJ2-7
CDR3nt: TGTGCCAGCAGTTTGAGCTCCTACGAGCAGTACTTC
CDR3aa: CASSLSSYEQYF

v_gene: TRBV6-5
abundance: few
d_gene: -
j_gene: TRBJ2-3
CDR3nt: TGTGCCAGCAGTCTAGCGGACAGCGGCACAGATACGCAGTATTTT
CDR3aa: CASSLADSGTDTQYF

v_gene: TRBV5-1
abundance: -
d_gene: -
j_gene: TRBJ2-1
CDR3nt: TGCGCCAGCAGCATCCTAGCGTCTTCCTACAATGAGCAGTTCTTC
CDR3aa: CASSILASSYNEQFF

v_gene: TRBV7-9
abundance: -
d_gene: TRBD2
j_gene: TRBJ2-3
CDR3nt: TGTGCCAGCAGCTCCCTTAGCGGGAGGGCCGTGGATACGCAGTATTTT
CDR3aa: CASSSLSGRAVDTQYF

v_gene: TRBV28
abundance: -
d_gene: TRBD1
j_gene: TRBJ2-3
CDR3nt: TGTGCCAGCAGCTCCCCGGGACAGGTCACAGATACGCAGTATTTT
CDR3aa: CASSSPGQVTDTQYF

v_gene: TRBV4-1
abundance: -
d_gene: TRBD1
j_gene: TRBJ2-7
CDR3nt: TGCGCCAGCAGCCAAGATCTTAGGGCAGGGGGCGGCGAGCAGTACTTC
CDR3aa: CASSQDLRAGGGEQYF

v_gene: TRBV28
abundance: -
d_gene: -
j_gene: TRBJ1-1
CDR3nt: TGTGCCAGCAGAGCCCGGCAGGGTCGCACTGAAGCTTTCTTT
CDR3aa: CASRARQGRTEAFF

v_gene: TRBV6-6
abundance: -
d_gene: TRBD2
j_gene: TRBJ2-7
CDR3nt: TGTGCCAGCAGCCCGGGGACTAGCGGGTTCTACGAGCAGTACTTC
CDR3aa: CASSPGTSGFYEQYF

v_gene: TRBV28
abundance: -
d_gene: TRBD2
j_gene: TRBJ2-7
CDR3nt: TGTGCCAGCAGGCGGGAGCTCGAGCAGTACTTC
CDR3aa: CASRRELEQYF

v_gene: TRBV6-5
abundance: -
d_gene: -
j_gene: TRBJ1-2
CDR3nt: TGTGCCAGCAGTTTCCGAAGTGGCCGGACTGGGGGCTACACCTTC
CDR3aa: CASSFRSGRTGGYTF

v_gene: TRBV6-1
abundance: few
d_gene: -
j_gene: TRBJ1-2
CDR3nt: TGTGCCAGCAGTGAGCAGGGCCTAGCTAACTATGGCTACACCTTC
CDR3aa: CASSEQGLANYGYTF

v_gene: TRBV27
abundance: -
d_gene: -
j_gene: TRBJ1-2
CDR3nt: TGTGCCAGCAGTTCGTCGACAGTGTATGGCTACACCTTC
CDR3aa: CASSSSTVYGYTF

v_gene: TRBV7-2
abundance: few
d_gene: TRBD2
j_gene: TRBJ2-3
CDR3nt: TGTGCCAGCAGCTGGACTAGCGGGATCGCAGATACGCAGTATTTT
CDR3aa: CASSWTSGIADTQYF

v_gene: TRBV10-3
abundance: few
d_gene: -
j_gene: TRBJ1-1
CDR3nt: TGTGCCATCAGTGATTCCTTCAAGAAGGGACAAGAGAACACTGAAGCTTTCTTT
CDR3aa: CAISDSFKKGQENTEAFF

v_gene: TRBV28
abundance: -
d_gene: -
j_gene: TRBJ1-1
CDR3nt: TGTGCCAGCAGTTTATCCCGATTGCGGGCCGGGATGAACACTGAAGCTTTCTTT
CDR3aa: CASSLSRLRAGMNTEAFF

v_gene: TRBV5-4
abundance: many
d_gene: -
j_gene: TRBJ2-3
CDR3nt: TGTGCCAGCACCTTCCCCGGCACAGATACGCAGTATTTT
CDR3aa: CASTFPGTDTQYF

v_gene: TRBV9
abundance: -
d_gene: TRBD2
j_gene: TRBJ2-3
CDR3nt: TGTGCCAGCAGCGTAGTAGGACTAGCGGGATTCCCAGATACGCAGTATTTT
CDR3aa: CASSVVGLAGFPDTQYF

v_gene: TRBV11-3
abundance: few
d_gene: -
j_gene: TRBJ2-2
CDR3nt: TGTGCCAGCAGCTTAGGAGGGACTCTCACCGGGGAGCTGTTTTTT
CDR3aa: CASSLGGTLTGELFF

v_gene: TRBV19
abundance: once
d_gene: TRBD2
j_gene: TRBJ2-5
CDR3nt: TGTGCCAGTAGTTTCGGGCTAGCGGGAGCGACCAGGGCCCAGTACTTC
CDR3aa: CASSFGLAGATRAQYF

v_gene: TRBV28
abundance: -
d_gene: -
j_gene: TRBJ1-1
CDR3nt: TGTGCCAGCAGTTTGGAGTCAGTGAACACTGAAGCTTTCTTT
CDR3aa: CASSLESVNTEAFF

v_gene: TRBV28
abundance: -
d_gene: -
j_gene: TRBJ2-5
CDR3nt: TGTGCCAGCAGTTTATCCAGGCAAGAGACCCAGTACTTC
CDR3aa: CASSLSRQETQYF

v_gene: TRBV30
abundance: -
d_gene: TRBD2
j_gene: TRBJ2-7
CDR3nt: TGTGCCTGGAGTGTACTTTCGGGACTAGCGGGAGACGAGCAGTACTTC
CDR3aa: CAWSVLSGLAGDEQYF

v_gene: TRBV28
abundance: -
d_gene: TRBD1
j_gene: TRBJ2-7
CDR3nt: TGTGCCAGCAGTTTAGGACAGGGGAAGGGAGAGCAGTACTTC
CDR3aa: CASSLGQGKGEQYF

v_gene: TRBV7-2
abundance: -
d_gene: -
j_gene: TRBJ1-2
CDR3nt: TGTGCCAGCAGCTTAGCCAGACAGCTCAACGGTTACTCCTATGGCTACACCTTC
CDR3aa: CASSLARQLNGYSYGYTF

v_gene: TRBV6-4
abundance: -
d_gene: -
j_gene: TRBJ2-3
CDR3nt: TGTGCCAGCAAGCCGGACTTGGGCACAGATACGCAGTATTTT
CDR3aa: CASKPDLGTDTQYF

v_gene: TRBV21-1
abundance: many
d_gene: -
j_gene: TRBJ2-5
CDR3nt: TGTGCCAGCAGCAGACAGGAGCAAGAGACCCAGTACTTC
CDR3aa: CASSRQEQETQYF

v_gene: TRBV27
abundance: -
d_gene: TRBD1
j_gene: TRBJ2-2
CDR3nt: TGTGCCAGCACCTTCCCGGTTCCGGGACAGGACACCGGGGAGCTGTTTTTT
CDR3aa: CASTFPVPGQDTGELFF

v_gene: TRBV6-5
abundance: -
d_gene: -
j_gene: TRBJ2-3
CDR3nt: TGTGCCAGCAGAGACGGGGGAGGGGGTGCAGATACGCAGTATTTT
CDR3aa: CASRDGGGGADTQYF

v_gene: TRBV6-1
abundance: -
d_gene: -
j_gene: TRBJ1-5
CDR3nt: TGTGCCAGCAGGAGCCGGGGGGGTAGCAATCAGCCCCAGCATTTT
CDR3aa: CASRSRGGSNQPQHF

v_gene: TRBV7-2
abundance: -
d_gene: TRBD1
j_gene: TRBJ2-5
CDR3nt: TGTGCCAGCAGCCCCCGGACAGGGGGGATAGAAGAGACCCAGTACTTC
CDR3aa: CASSPRTGGIEETQYF

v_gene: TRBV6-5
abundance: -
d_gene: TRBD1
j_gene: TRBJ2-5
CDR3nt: TGTGCCAGCAGTTTCCGGGACAGGAAAGAGACCCAGTACTTC
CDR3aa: CASSFRDRKETQYF

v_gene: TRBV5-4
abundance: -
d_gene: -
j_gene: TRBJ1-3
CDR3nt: TGTGCCAGCAGCTTGGGGCAGGGTTTCGGAAACACCATATATTTT
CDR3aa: CASSLGQGFGNTIYF

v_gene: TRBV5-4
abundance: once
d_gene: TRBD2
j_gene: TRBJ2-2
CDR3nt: TGTGCCAGCAGCTTGGAGGCGGGAGATCCCACCGGGGAGCTGTTTTTT
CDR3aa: CASSLEAGDPTGELFF

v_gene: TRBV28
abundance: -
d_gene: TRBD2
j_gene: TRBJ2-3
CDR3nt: TGTGCCAGCAGTTTACCCAGCGGGAGGGCAGATACGCAGTATTTT
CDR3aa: CASSLPSGRADTQYF

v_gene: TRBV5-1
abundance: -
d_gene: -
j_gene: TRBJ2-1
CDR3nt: TGCGCCAGCAGCTTGGTGGCAGGGCAATACAATGAGCAGTTCTTC
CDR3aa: CASSLVAGQYNEQFF

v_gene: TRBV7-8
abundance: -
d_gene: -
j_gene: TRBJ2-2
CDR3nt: TGTGCCAGCAGTAGAAACACCGGGGAGCTGTTTTTT
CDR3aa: CASSRNTGELFF

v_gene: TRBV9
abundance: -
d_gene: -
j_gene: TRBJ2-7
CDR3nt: TGTGCCAGCAGCATCAAACAGGGCTACGAGCAGTACTTC
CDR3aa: CASSIKQGYEQYF

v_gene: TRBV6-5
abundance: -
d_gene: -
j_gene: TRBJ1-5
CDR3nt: TGTGCCAGCAGTTCTGGGGGCATGGGGCAGCCCCAGCATTTT
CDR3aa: CASSSGGMGQPQHF

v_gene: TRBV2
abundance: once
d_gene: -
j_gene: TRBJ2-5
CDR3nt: TGTGCCAGCAGTGGCAACGGTGGTTTCGAGACCCAGTACTTC
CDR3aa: CASSGNGGFETQYF

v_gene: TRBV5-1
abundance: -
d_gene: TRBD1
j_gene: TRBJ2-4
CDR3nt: TGCGCCAGCAGCCCGGGGACAGCCCAAAGGTCAAACATTCAGTACTTC
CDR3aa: CASSPGTAQRSNIQYF

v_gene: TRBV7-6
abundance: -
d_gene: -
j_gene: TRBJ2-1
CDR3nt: TGTGCCAGCAGCCGAACGGAGGGTTCCAATGAGCAGTTCTTC
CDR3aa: CASSRTEGSNEQFF

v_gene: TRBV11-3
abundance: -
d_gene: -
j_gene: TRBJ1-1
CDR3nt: TGTGCCAGCAGCTTACAGGTGAACACTGAAGCTTTCTTT
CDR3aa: CASSLQVNTEAFF

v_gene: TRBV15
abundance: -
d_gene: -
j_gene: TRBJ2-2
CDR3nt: TGTGCCACCAGCCCCTATACAGCGAACACCGGGGAGCTGTTTTTT
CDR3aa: CATSPYTANTGELFF